The sequence of this T cell receptor (beta chain) was determined in a study of shared clonotypes between healthy human individuals. Across the whole study: Per-donor plates numbered three CD4 naive, three CD4 memory, two CD8 naive and one CD8 memory.

Produced via immunoSEQ multiplex PCR; TCRdb's table is partial and in-frame only. The sample holds some 2.4 million clones; under 95% are singletons and the top ten take around 0.4%. CDR1 is SGHTA, CDR2 FQGNSA, per germline. V gave up 5 bases and J gave up 0 bases, with 4 bases separating them. The CDR3 runs to 13 residues. This sequence originates from a man younger than 35 in good health. Some clones in this sample may be carry-over from other donors' samples. The gene calls are TRBV7-2 and TRBJ1-4; D unresolved. Material for sequencing was naive CD4+ T cells from PBMCs. Subset denoted: CD45RA+ positively selected. CDR3 in DNA: TGTGCCAGCAGCATTGCAACTAATGAAAAACTGTTTTTT. It is translated as CASSIATNEKLFF. Looking up the rest from reference TRBV7-2 and TRBJ1-4 gives the full variable domain: GAGVSQSPSNKVTEKGKDVELRCDPISGHTALYWYRQSLGQGLEFLIYFQGNSAPDKSGLPSDRFSAERTGGSVSTLTIQRTQQEDSAVYLCASSIATNEKLFFGSGTQLSVL.